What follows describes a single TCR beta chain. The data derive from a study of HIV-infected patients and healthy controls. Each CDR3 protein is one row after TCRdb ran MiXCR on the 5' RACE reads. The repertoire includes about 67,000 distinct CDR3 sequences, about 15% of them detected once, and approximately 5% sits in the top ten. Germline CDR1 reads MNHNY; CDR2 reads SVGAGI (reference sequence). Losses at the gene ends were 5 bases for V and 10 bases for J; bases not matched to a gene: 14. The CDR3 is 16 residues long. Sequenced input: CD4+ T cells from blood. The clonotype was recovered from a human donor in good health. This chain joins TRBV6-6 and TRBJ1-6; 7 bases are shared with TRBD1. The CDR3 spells CASSLGTAVAGSPLHF. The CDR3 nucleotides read TGTGCCAGCAGTCTCGGGACAGCCGTCGCGGGGTCACCCCTCCACTTT.